A selection of T cell receptor beta chains follows, all from one sample in a study of CD39 and CD103 CD8 tumor-infiltrating T cells. Repertoires were generated with immunoSEQ multiplex PCR, while TCRdb's copy carries only in-frame clones and drops some. The sample contains approximately 7,900 clones, approximately 66% of which appear only once. The sequenced sample consisted of CD8+ T cells sorted from blood. The origin of the receptors is a human donor with head and neck squamous cell carcinoma. Each CDR3 is given with its conserved first and last residue. A D gene is named only where the DNA matches it firmly. The size of a clone is reported for some rows only, either as once, few or many, or as a class for expanded clones.

d_call: NA
j_call: TRBJ2-7
clone_size: NA
v_call: TRBV11-2
cdr3_nt: TGTGCCAGCGGGCCCGGGCCTAGCTACGAGCAGTACTTC
cdr3_aa: CASGPGPSYEQYF

d_call: NA
j_call: TRBJ2-7
clone_size: few
v_call: TRBV6-1
cdr3_nt: TGTGCCAGCAAGGGGGTGCACTACGAGCAGTACTTC
cdr3_aa: CASKGVHYEQYF

d_call: TRBD2
j_call: TRBJ2-3
clone_size: few
v_call: TRBV7-9
cdr3_nt: TGTGCCAGCTTGAGTTGGACGACTAGCGGGAGATCAGATACGCAGTATTTT
cdr3_aa: CASLSWTTSGRSDTQYF

d_call: TRBD2
j_call: TRBJ2-7
clone_size: NA
v_call: TRBV7-2
cdr3_nt: TGTGCCAGCAGCTTAGGGCTGGGGGGACTAGACGCCTACGAGCAGTACTTC
cdr3_aa: CASSLGLGGLDAYEQYF

d_call: NA
j_call: TRBJ1-5
clone_size: NA
v_call: TRBV13
cdr3_nt: TGTGCCAGCAGCCTGGGGACGAATCAGCCCCAGCATTTT
cdr3_aa: CASSLGTNQPQHF

d_call: TRBD2
j_call: TRBJ2-1
clone_size: NA
v_call: TRBV7-9
cdr3_nt: TGTGCCAGCAGCTATAGCGGGATCTACAATGAGCAGTTCTTC
cdr3_aa: CASSYSGIYNEQFF

d_call: NA
j_call: TRBJ2-7
clone_size: NA
v_call: TRBV7-9
cdr3_nt: TGTGCCAGCACCACCTCCTACGAGCAGTACTTC
cdr3_aa: CASTTSYEQYF

d_call: NA
j_call: TRBJ2-2
clone_size: NA
v_call: TRBV30
cdr3_nt: TGTGCCTGGAGTCCCGACAGCTTCAACACCGGGGAGCTGTTTTTT
cdr3_aa: CAWSPDSFNTGELFF

d_call: NA
j_call: TRBJ2-1
clone_size: NA
v_call: TRBV7-8
cdr3_nt: TGTGCCAGCAGCCAACCTCAGGGGAGCTCCTACAATGAGCAGTTCTTC
cdr3_aa: CASSQPQGSSYNEQFF

d_call: NA
j_call: TRBJ2-3
clone_size: NA
v_call: TRBV5-4
cdr3_nt: TGTGCCAGCAGCTTAGATGACACGAGCACAGATACGCAGTATTTT
cdr3_aa: CASSLDDTSTDTQYF

d_call: NA
j_call: TRBJ1-1
clone_size: NA
v_call: TRBV19
cdr3_nt: TGTGCCAGTAGCCCTCCGGACTTGAACACTGAAGCTTTCTTT
cdr3_aa: CASSPPDLNTEAFF

d_call: TRBD1
j_call: TRBJ1-5
clone_size: NA
v_call: TRBV19
cdr3_nt: TGTGCCAGTAGTACGACAGGGGGCAATCAGCCCCAGCATTTT
cdr3_aa: CASSTTGGNQPQHF

d_call: NA
j_call: TRBJ1-3
clone_size: NA
v_call: TRBV19
cdr3_nt: TGTGCCAGTAGTATCTCCGCGGTCTCTGGAAACACCATATATTTT
cdr3_aa: CASSISAVSGNTIYF

d_call: NA
j_call: TRBJ2-3
clone_size: NA
v_call: TRBV19
cdr3_nt: TGTGCCAGTAGTATAGCTAGCACAAACACAGATACGCAGTATTTT
cdr3_aa: CASSIASTNTDTQYF

d_call: TRBD1
j_call: TRBJ2-7
clone_size: NA
v_call: TRBV9
cdr3_nt: TGTGCCAGCAGCCCGGGGACAGGGGTAGGATTTTTAGCCTACGAGCAGTACTTC
cdr3_aa: CASSPGTGVGFLAYEQYF

d_call: TRBD2
j_call: TRBJ2-1
clone_size: once
v_call: TRBV5-1
cdr3_nt: TGCGCCAGCAGCCTCCACACTAGCGGGGGTTACAATGAGCAGTTCTTC
cdr3_aa: CASSLHTSGGYNEQFF

d_call: NA
j_call: TRBJ2-3
clone_size: NA
v_call: TRBV7-9
cdr3_nt: TGTGCCAGCAGCTTAGTATTGGGTCCAGATACGCAGTATTTT
cdr3_aa: CASSLVLGPDTQYF

d_call: TRBD1
j_call: TRBJ1-2
clone_size: NA
v_call: TRBV7-2
cdr3_nt: TGTGCCAGCAGCAAGATCCTCACAGGGGGCGGGGGCTACACCTTC
cdr3_aa: CASSKILTGGGGYTF

d_call: TRBD1
j_call: TRBJ2-2
clone_size: once
v_call: TRBV9
cdr3_nt: TGTGCCAGCAGCGGGTTGTTCGAGACAGGGGGTTCCGGGGAGCTGTTTTTT
cdr3_aa: CASSGLFETGGSGELFF

d_call: TRBD2
j_call: TRBJ2-1
clone_size: once
v_call: TRBV9
cdr3_nt: TGTGCCAGCAGCCCCTCGGGACTAGCGGGAGTCGGCTACAATGAGCAGTTCTTC
cdr3_aa: CASSPSGLAGVGYNEQFF

d_call: NA
j_call: TRBJ1-1
clone_size: NA
v_call: TRBV21-1
cdr3_nt: TGTGCCAGCAGCTCACCCACTGGAGCTTTCTTT
cdr3_aa: CASSSPTGAFF

d_call: TRBD2
j_call: TRBJ2-7
clone_size: NA
v_call: TRBV11-2
cdr3_nt: TGTGCCAGCAGCTCTATCGGGGTTAGCGGGAGTTACGAGCAGTACTTC
cdr3_aa: CASSSIGVSGSYEQYF

d_call: TRBD1
j_call: TRBJ2-7
clone_size: few
v_call: TRBV11-3
cdr3_nt: TGTGCCAGCAGCCCCAGCAGGACAGGGGGCTCCTACGAGCAGTACTTC
cdr3_aa: CASSPSRTGGSYEQYF

d_call: NA
j_call: TRBJ1-5
clone_size: once
v_call: TRBV25-1
cdr3_nt: TGTGCCAGCAGTGAAACCCTTATTAATCAGCCCCAGCATTTT
cdr3_aa: CASSETLINQPQHF

d_call: NA
j_call: TRBJ2-7
clone_size: NA
v_call: TRBV27
cdr3_nt: TGTGCCAGCAGTTCGGGGGCTGCCCACGAGCAGTACTTC
cdr3_aa: CASSSGAAHEQYF

d_call: TRBD1
j_call: TRBJ2-6
clone_size: NA
v_call: TRBV7-9
cdr3_nt: TGTGCCAGCAGCCCCCCGACAGGGGATGGGGCCAACGTCCTGACTTTC
cdr3_aa: CASSPPTGDGANVLTF

d_call: NA
j_call: TRBJ2-7
clone_size: NA
v_call: TRBV6-5
cdr3_nt: TGTGCCAGCAGTCCCCGGGGTGGGGAAATCTACGAGCAGTACTTC
cdr3_aa: CASSPRGGEIYEQYF

d_call: TRBD2
j_call: TRBJ2-5
clone_size: NA
v_call: TRBV2
cdr3_nt: TGTGCCAGCAGTTACGGACTAGCGGCCCGGGAGACCCAGTACTTC
cdr3_aa: CASSYGLAARETQYF

d_call: NA
j_call: TRBJ1-1
clone_size: NA
v_call: TRBV10-3
cdr3_nt: TGTGCCATCAGTCCTCAATCCACTGAAGCTTTCTTT
cdr3_aa: CAISPQSTEAFF

d_call: NA
j_call: TRBJ2-5
clone_size: NA
v_call: TRBV11-1
cdr3_nt: TGTGCCAGCAGCTTAGTCTTGACAGGACAAGAGACCCAGTACTTC
cdr3_aa: CASSLVLTGQETQYF

d_call: NA
j_call: TRBJ2-7
clone_size: medium-sized
v_call: TRBV18
cdr3_nt: TGTGCCAGCTCACCATGGGACATTAGGTCCCACGAGCAGTACTTC
cdr3_aa: CASSPWDIRSHEQYF

d_call: TRBD1
j_call: TRBJ1-4
clone_size: NA
v_call: TRBV10-3
cdr3_nt: TGTGCCATCAGTGAGGAGGGGGCCGCTAATGAAAAACTGTTTTTT
cdr3_aa: CAISEEGAANEKLFF

d_call: NA
j_call: TRBJ1-5
clone_size: few
v_call: TRBV7-2
cdr3_nt: TGTGCCAGCAGCTGGACAGTCAATCAGCCCCAGCATTTT
cdr3_aa: CASSWTVNQPQHF

d_call: NA
j_call: TRBJ1-1
clone_size: NA
v_call: TRBV7-6
cdr3_nt: TGTGCCAGCAGCTTAGGGGTAGGACAAATCGGCACTGAAGCTTTCTTT
cdr3_aa: CASSLGVGQIGTEAFF

d_call: NA
j_call: TRBJ2-5
clone_size: NA
v_call: TRBV27
cdr3_nt: TGTGCCAGCAGTTCCCAAGAGACCCAGTACTTC
cdr3_aa: CASSSQETQYF

d_call: NA
j_call: TRBJ1-2
clone_size: NA
v_call: TRBV5-6
cdr3_nt: TGTGCCAGCAGCTTGGACTTCGCTAACTATGGCTACACCTTC
cdr3_aa: CASSLDFANYGYTF

d_call: TRBD1
j_call: TRBJ1-2
clone_size: NA
v_call: TRBV15
cdr3_nt: TGTGCCACCAGCAGGACAGGGGGCCTCCCCTATGGCTACACCTTC
cdr3_aa: CATSRTGGLPYGYTF

d_call: NA
j_call: TRBJ1-4
clone_size: NA
v_call: TRBV4-3
cdr3_nt: TGCGCCAGCAGCCAAGATGTAGGGGCCGGAGGCGAAAAACTGTTTTTT
cdr3_aa: CASSQDVGAGGEKLFF

d_call: NA
j_call: TRBJ1-2
clone_size: few
v_call: TRBV29-1
cdr3_nt: TGCAGCGTCGACACTAACTATGGCTACACCTTC
cdr3_aa: CSVDTNYGYTF

d_call: NA
j_call: TRBJ1-1
clone_size: few
v_call: TRBV25-1
cdr3_nt: TGTGCCAGCAGCCCGCGCCGGGAAGAGAACACTGAAGCTTTCTTT
cdr3_aa: CASSPRREENTEAFF

d_call: NA
j_call: TRBJ2-1
clone_size: NA
v_call: TRBV7-3
cdr3_nt: TGTGCCAGCAGCTTAAGTGAAGCAGGTGAGCAGTTCTTC
cdr3_aa: CASSLSEAGEQFF

d_call: NA
j_call: TRBJ1-1
clone_size: NA
v_call: TRBV5-1
cdr3_nt: TGCGCCAGCAGCTTGGTCTTGAACACTGAAGCTTTCTTT
cdr3_aa: CASSLVLNTEAFF

d_call: TRBD1
j_call: TRBJ2-3
clone_size: NA
v_call: TRBV15
cdr3_nt: TGTGCCACCAGCTCCCACAGGGGGCGTGCAGATACGCAGTATTTT
cdr3_aa: CATSSHRGRADTQYF

d_call: NA
j_call: TRBJ2-7
clone_size: NA
v_call: TRBV9
cdr3_nt: TGTGCCAGCAGCGTAGCCCAGGGGTCCTACGAGCAGTACTTC
cdr3_aa: CASSVAQGSYEQYF

d_call: TRBD1
j_call: TRBJ2-7
clone_size: NA
v_call: TRBV28
cdr3_nt: TGTGCCAGCAGAACGGACAGGGGGAGGTCCTACGAGCAGTACTTC
cdr3_aa: CASRTDRGRSYEQYF

d_call: NA
j_call: TRBJ2-7
clone_size: NA
v_call: TRBV28
cdr3_nt: TGTGCCAGCAGTCCCGGGTCCTACGAGCAGTACTTC
cdr3_aa: CASSPGSYEQYF

d_call: TRBD1
j_call: TRBJ2-7
clone_size: NA
v_call: TRBV4-1
cdr3_nt: TGCGCCAGCAGCCAGCCGGGACAGGGGGCCTACGAGCAGTACTTC
cdr3_aa: CASSQPGQGAYEQYF

d_call: TRBD2
j_call: TRBJ2-3
clone_size: NA
v_call: TRBV5-1
cdr3_nt: TGCGCCAGCAGCTCTAATAGCGGGTCAAGCACAGATACGCAGTATTTT
cdr3_aa: CASSSNSGSSTDTQYF

d_call: NA
j_call: TRBJ2-1
clone_size: NA
v_call: TRBV9
cdr3_nt: TGTGCCAGCAGCGTAGCGGGGGAGAGCTCCTACAATGAGCAGTTCTTC
cdr3_aa: CASSVAGESSYNEQFF

d_call: NA
j_call: TRBJ1-5
clone_size: NA
v_call: TRBV27
cdr3_nt: TGTGCCAGCAGTTTAAGGGGGGGGCCCCAGCATTTT
cdr3_aa: CASSLRGGPQHF

d_call: TRBD2
j_call: TRBJ2-1
clone_size: NA
v_call: TRBV27
cdr3_nt: TGTGCCAGCAGTGGCGGGGGGCCCTACAATGAGCAGTTCTTC
cdr3_aa: CASSGGGPYNEQFF